One and the same sample provided the 24 T cell receptor beta chains below, sequenced in a study of T cells in Graves' hyperthyroidism and ophthalmopathy. RNA transcripts yielded amplified TCR beta CDR3 regions. TCR CDR3 underwent first-round RT-PCR with the HTBI primer set. TCRdb reprocessed the multiplex PCR reads via MiXCR and lists one record per CDR3 protein. The table shows about 260,000 distinct CDR3 sequences, with about 16% occurring only once. The sample consisted of blood. Receptor source: a woman between 18 and 30 years old with Graves' ophthalmopathy.

CDR3 DNA sequence: TGCAGTGCTCAGGACAGGGGGGAAGGAGAGACCCAGTACTTC. Protein sequence: CSAQDRGEGETQYF. This rearrangement joins TRBV20-1 to TRBJ2-5, with TRBD1 identical over 10 bases. Germline loops: CDR1 DFQATT, CDR2 SNEGSKA (reference sequence). This CDR3 is built from 14 residues. The V and J ends lost 5 bases and 4 bases, in that order; junction bases with no gene match: 7.

This clonotype was counted ten times or more. The rearrangement links TRBV10-3 to TRBJ2-5, with a weak D call TRBD2 (6 bases). The CDR3 covers 14 residues. Germline-derived CDR1 and CDR2 are ENHRY and SYGVKD. V dropped 4 bases and J dropped 1 base, with 10 bases sitting between them. The CDR3 loop is CAISGSGIQETQYF. The CDR3 DNA follows: TGTGCCATCAGTGGTAGCGGCATCCAAGAGACCCAGTACTTC.

This clonotype was seen repeatedly, ten times or more. V and J are TRBV28 and TRBJ2-7; possible D gene TRBD1, 5 bases. The CDR3 spans 13 residues. The germline CDR1 and CDR2 sequences are MDHEN and SYDVKM. Trimming left V 6 bases short and J 6 bases short, with 15 bases between. The CDR3 sequence is CASRKQGPVEQYF. CDR3 nucleotide sequence: TGTGCCAGCAGGAAGCAGGGCCCCGTCGAGCAGTACTTC.

This clonotype was detected ten times or more. The genes are TRBV14 and TRBJ1-2, with D possibly TRBD1 on 6 matching bases. The CDR3 spans 13 residues. Germline values: CDR1 SGHDN, CDR2 FVKESK. V was trimmed by 1 base and J by 5 bases, leaving 8 bases between them. CDR3 DNA: TGTGCCAGCAGCCAAGGGACAGTTTATGGCTACACCTTC. Its translation: CASSQGTVYGYTF.

The rearrangement uses TRBV5-1 and TRBJ2-7; D is ambiguous. V was trimmed by 0 bases and J by 8 bases, leaving 6 bases between them. This CDR3 has 11 residues. Germline loops: CDR1 SGHRS, CDR2 YFSETQ. The CDR3 DNA follows: TGCGCCAGCAGCTTGGGCCGGCAGCAGTACTTC. Its translation is CASSLGRQQYF.

In this sample, this clonotype turned up many times. The genes are TRBV5-8 and TRBJ2-3; 7 bases fit TRBD2. This CDR3 is 15 amino acids long. V was pared by 4 bases and J by 2 bases, with 7 bases of the junction left unmatched. Per germline, CDR1 SGHTS and CDR2 YDEGEE. The CDR3 nucleotides read TGTGCCAGCAGCCGAGCGGGGTGGACCACAGATACGCAGTATTTT. Encoded protein: CASSRAGWTTDTQYF.

As regards this clonotype: One junction end does not reproduce the germline sequence, and a read error may be involved. The chain employs TRBV6-1 and TRBJ1-1, with D maybe TRBD1 (6 bases). This CDR3 has 14 amino acids. Germline assignment: CDR1 MNHNS and CDR2 SASEGT. The DNA of the CDR3 is TGTGCCTGCAGTCTAAAGACAGGGAACACTGAAGCTTTCTTT. Protein product: CACSLKTGNTEAFF.

The sample holds a few counts of this clonotype. This chain links TRBV27 with TRBJ2-3; either TRBD1 or TRBD2 may fit D (7 bases each). The CDR3 totals 15 residues. CDR1 and CDR2 (germline): MNHEY, SMNVEV (reference sequence). Trimming pared 6 bases from V and 0 bases from J, leaving 13 bases between. In DNA form, the CDR3 reads TGTGCCAGCAGGGGAGGGACAGTTAGCACAGATACGCAGTATTTT. As protein: CASRGGTVSTDTQYF.

This clonotype was seen many times. The V and J genes are TRBV20-1 and TRBJ1-5; D may be TRBD1 (6 bases). The V and J ends lost 4 bases and 9 bases respectively, with 19 bases between them. Germline V lookup: CDR1 DFQATT, CDR2 SNEGSKA (reference sequence). The CDR3 extends over 14 amino acids. The CDR3 DNA reads as TGCAGTGCTAAACGTCGGCAGGGGCCTGGGCCCCAGCATTTT. This sequence encodes CSAKRRQGPGPQHF.

This clonotype was counted many times. CDR3 nucleotide sequence: TGTGCCAGCAGCCAAGGGTGGGGCAAAAACATTCAGTACTTC. Residues: CASSQGWGKNIQYF. The chain combines TRBV3-1 with TRBJ2-4; D unresolved. V was trimmed by 1 base and J by 3 bases, leaving 7 bases between them. The CDR3 runs 14 residues. Looked up from germline, CDR1 is LGHDT and CDR2 is YNNKEL (reference sequence).

This chain connects TRBV20-1 to TRBJ2-7; the match to TRBD2 covers 13 bases. Per germline, CDR1 DFQATT and CDR2 SNEGSKA (reference sequence). CDR3 length: 14 residues. Unmatched junction bases numbered 3, after V lost 1 base and J lost 6 bases. The DNA of the CDR3 is TGCAGTGCTAGAGGGACTAGCGGGAGTTTCGAGCAGTACTTC. This translates into CSARGTSGSFEQYF.

The V and J genes are TRBV5-4 and TRBJ2-2; 9 bases are a match to TRBD2. In germline, CDR1 is SGHNT, CDR2 YYREEE (reference sequence). This CDR3 has 17 residues. V shed 4 bases, J shed 5 bases, and the junction held 12 bases outside the gene matches. The CDR3 spells CASSPDYSGSGTGELFF. CDR3 in DNA: TGTGCCAGCAGCCCAGATTATAGCGGGAGCGGTACCGGGGAGCTGTTTTTT.

This clonotype was seen repeatedly, ten times or more. The rearrangement joins TRBV28 to TRBJ2-5; 7 positions agree with TRBD1. V was clipped by 4 bases and J by 5 bases; unmatched bases: 25. The CDR3 length is 20 residues. CDR1 and CDR2 from the germline V gene are MDHEN and SYDVKM. CDR3 in amino acids: CASSWVTYTGEIPTMETQYF. The CDR3 nucleotides read TGTGCCAGCAGTTGGGTGACGTATACAGGGGAAATTCCTACAATGGAGACCCAGTACTTC. Using reference TRBV28 and TRBJ2-5 for the parts outside the CDR3, the full variable domain is DVKVTQSSRYLVKRTGEKVFLECVQDMDHENMFWYRQDPGLGLRLIYFSYDVKMKEKGDIPEGYSVSREKKERFSLILESASTNQTSMYLCASSWVTYTGEIPTMETQYFGPGTRLLVL.

Note on this clonotype: This clone may be a read error of a much larger clone one base away. V is TRBV9 and J is TRBJ1-2, with 7 bases that match TRBD1. This CDR3 region has 14 residues. The germline gives CDR1 SGDLS, CDR2 YYNGEE. The CDR3 DNA follows: TGTGCCGGCAGCGTTGAGACAGGGTTTTTTGGCTACACCTTC. It translates to CAGSVETGFFGYTF. The entire variable domain, with the rest obtained from reference TRBV9 and TRBJ1-2, is as follows: DSGVTQTPKHLITATGQRVTLRCSPRSGDLSVYWYQQSLDQGLQFLIQYYNGEERAKGNILERFSAQQFPDLHSELNLSSLELGDSALYFCAGSVETGFFGYTFGSGTRLTVV.

This clonotype was seen many times. J is TRBJ2-1 and V is TRBV30; 9 bases are shared with TRBD1. Trimming at V came to 5 bases and at J to 7 bases, leaving 15 bases not matched to a gene. The CDR3 is 16 amino acids. Germline lookup yields CDR1 GTSNPN and CDR2 SVGIG (reference sequence). The CDR3 bases are TGTGCCTGGGATCTGGGGGGACAGGGAGGTCGGAATGAGCAGTTCTTC. Translation: CAWDLGGQGGRNEQFF.

This clonotype was seen at least ten times. The chain carries TRBV20-1 and TRBJ2-1; D gene unclear. The CDR3 contains 15 residues. Trimming stripped 0 bases from V and 3 bases from J, with 12 bases between. The V gene's germline CDR1 is DFQATT and CDR2 SNEGSKA (reference sequence). The CDR3: CSARDFSTVYNEQFF. DNA of the CDR3: TGCAGTGCTAGAGATTTTTCGACTGTCTACAATGAGCAGTTCTTC.

This clonotype has at least ten counts. The rearrangement uses TRBV7-2 and TRBJ2-1; a weak D match, TRBD1 (5 bases). The germline V gene encodes CDR1 SGHTA and CDR2 FQGNSA. Trimming took 4 bases from V and 5 from J, leaving 12 bases between them. CDR3 length: 14 amino acids. The CDR3 coding sequence is TGTGCCAGCAGCTCCAGGGCGAGCCACAATGAGCAGTTCTTC. Protein: CASSSRASHNEQFF.

Ten or more counts support this clonotype. The gene calls are TRBV9 and TRBJ2-3, with D maybe TRBD2 (6 bases). The length of the CDR3 is 14 residues. In germline, CDR1 is SGDLS, CDR2 YYNGEE. The V end lost 1 base, the J end lost 4 bases, and 10 bases lay between the germline ends. The CDR3 DNA follows: TGTGCCAGCAGCGTAAGCGGGTACCCAGATACGCAGTATTTT. This gives the protein CASSVSGYPDTQYF.

This clonotype was detected ten times or more. This sequence joins TRBV10-1 and TRBJ2-2, with 10 bases fitting TRBD2. V shed 6 bases, J shed 5 bases, and the junction held 12 bases outside the gene matches. Germline CDR1 and CDR2: WNHNN and SYGVQD (reference sequence). The CDR3 has 17 amino acids. The CDR3 spells CASSIRIPSGRTGELFF. As DNA, the CDR3 is TGCGCCAGCAGCATCCGAATTCCTAGCGGGAGAACCGGGGAGCTGTTTTTT.

This clonotype was observed at least ten times. The genes are TRBV28 and TRBJ2-1; D not resolved. V shed 6 bases and J shed 0 bases, with 18 bases lying between them. Germline CDR1 MDHEN, CDR2 SYDVKM. The CDR3 has 17 amino acids. CDR3 loop: CASSRTTLSSSYNEQFF. The CDR3 bases are TGTGCCAGCAGCCGGACGACTCTCTCCAGCTCCTACAATGAGCAGTTCTTC.

This clonotype was recorded at least ten times. The chain recombines TRBV27 with TRBJ1-1; D remains unclear. This CDR3 spans 14 amino acids. CDR1 MNHEY and CDR2 SMNVEV come from the germline V gene (reference sequence). Trimming pared 3 bases from V and 5 bases from J, leaving 13 bases between. This CDR3 is CASSFDGWGTEAFF. DNA for the CDR3: TGTGCCAGCAGTTTTGATGGATGGGGAACTGAAGCTTTCTTT.

There are many counts of this clonotype. This sequence joins TRBV2 and TRBJ1-5; 7 nucleotides align to TRBD1. This CDR3 region has 15 residues. Germline V gene sequence: CDR1 SNHLY, CDR2 FYNNEI. Germline trimming cut 3 bases from V and 1 base from J; bases unmatched to any gene: 3. The CDR3 DNA reads as TGTGCCAGCAGTGAGGGACAGCCAAGCAATCAGCCCCAGCATTTT. Translated: CASSEGQPSNQPQHF.

This clonotype was seen ten or more times. The chain has TRBV4-1 and TRBJ1-1; no reliable D call. Per germline, CDR1 MGHRA and CDR2 YSYEKL. Trimming cost V 4 bases and J 1 base, with 13 bases left between them. CDR3 length equals 15 residues. The CDR3 spells CASSRSTEENTEAFF. In nucleotides, the CDR3 is TGCGCCAGCAGCCGTTCGACCGAGGAGAACACTGAAGCTTTCTTT.

This clonotype appeared many times. CDR3 nucleotides: TGTGCCAGCAGCCCTGGCGGGAGAGGAGAGACCCAGTACTTC. It encodes CASSPGGRGETQYF. This chain joins TRBV7-2 and TRBJ2-5, with 7 nucleotides matching TRBD2. Germline loops: CDR1 SGHTA, CDR2 FQGNSA. V lost 5 bases and J lost 4; bases outside the gene matches: 7. This CDR3 contains 14 residues.